The 24 T cell receptor beta chains below all came from one sample that was sequenced in a study of blood T cell repertoires in COVID-19. The repertoire was sequenced with immunoSEQ multiplex PCR; TCRdb's copy has only in-frame clones and lacks some. The table records about 95,000 clones, approximately 88% of them present only once. Sequencing was done on a sample of peripheral blood. The source is a man in his sixties with COVID-19, enrolled during active disease.

V and J are TRBV24-1 and TRBJ1-4; D not certain. Per the germline V gene, CDR1 is KGHDR and CDR2 is SFDVKD. The V and J ends lost 7 bases and 6 bases respectively, with 14 bases between them. CDR3 length: 14 amino acids. The CDR3 DNA is TGTGCCACCAGGGGCCGTGGGCCGGATGAAAAACTGTTTTTT. The encoded protein is CATRGRGPDEKLFF.

The chain is built from TRBV5-5 and TRBJ2-5, with 11 bases that match TRBD2. This CDR3 is built from 16 residues. CDR1 is SGHKS and CDR2 is YYEKEE in the germline V gene (reference sequence). With V trimmed by 0 bases and J by 1 base, 2 bases remained unmatched. CDR3 amino acids: CASSLGGTSGQETQYF. CDR3 bases: TGTGCCAGCAGCTTGGGGGGGACTAGCGGCCAAGAGACCCAGTACTTC.

V gene TRBV9 combines with J gene TRBJ2-2; TRBD2 aligns across 9 bases. Trimming at V came to 5 bases and at J to 7 bases, leaving 6 bases not matched to a gene. The CDR3 consists of 14 residues. Germline V lookup: CDR1 SGDLS, CDR2 YYNGEE. In nucleotides, the CDR3 is TGTGCCAGCAGGGAGGGACTAGCTTTCGGGGAGCTGTTTTTT. This sequence encodes CASREGLAFGELFF.

This rearrangement joins TRBV13 to TRBJ2-1, with 12 bases identical to TRBD2. In germline, CDR1 is PRHDT, CDR2 FYEKMQ (reference sequence). V dropped 4 bases and J dropped 6; count of bases not matched to a gene: 7. The length of the CDR3 is 16 residues. The CDR3 nucleotides read TGTGCCAGCAGCTCCACCGGGACTAGCGGGTTCAATGAGCAGTTCTTC. It translates to CASSSTGTSGFNEQFF.

V and J are TRBV10-2 and TRBJ2-7; D unclear. The CDR3 has 11 amino acids. V lost 8 bases to trimming and J lost 2 bases, with 7 bases between them. Germline V gene data show CDR1 as WSHSY and CDR2 as SAAADI. The CDR3 is CASGQAYEQYF. DNA of the CDR3: TGCGCCAGCGGGCAGGCCTACGAGCAGTACTTC.

The chain couples TRBV7-9 to TRBJ1-5; 9 bases align to TRBD1. CDR3 size: 16 residues. The germline V gene has CDR1 SEHNR and CDR2 FQNEAQ (reference sequence). Losses at the gene ends were 5 bases for V and 2 bases for J; bases not matched to a gene: 7. CDR3 in amino acids: CASSLGTGSGNQPQHF. DNA of the CDR3: TGTGCCAGCAGCCTAGGGACAGGGAGCGGCAATCAGCCCCAGCATTTT.

The V and J genes are TRBV12-3 or TRBV12-4 and TRBJ1-1, with D hard to call. This CDR3 comprises 12 residues. V lost 6 bases to trimming and J lost 1 base, with 6 bases between them. The CDR3 nucleotides read TGTGCCAGCAGACACCGGAACACTGAAGCTTTCTTT. Protein product: CASRHRNTEAFF.

This sequence joins TRBV29-1 and TRBJ2-5; 8 nucleotides align to TRBD2. The CDR3 runs 15 residues. V dropped 2 bases and J dropped 1; count of bases not matched to a gene: 6. Germline CDR1 is SQVTM and CDR2 is ANQGSEA. The CDR3 DNA is TGCAGCGTTGAAAGGGGTAGCGGGATCCAAGAGACCCAGTACTTC. Protein sequence: CSVERGSGIQETQYF. Full variable domain (remainder filled in from reference TRBV29-1 and TRBJ2-5): SAVISQKPSRDICQRGTSLTIQCQVDSQVTMMFWYRQQPGQSLTLIATANQGSEATYESGFVIDKFPISRPNLTFSTLTVSNMSPEDSSIYLCSVERGSGIQETQYFGPGTRLLVL.

Only one count was recorded for this clone. The V and J genes are TRBV28 and TRBJ2-7; 7 bases align to TRBD1. With 6 bases clipped from V and 2 bases from J, the junction kept 4 bases outside the gene matches. Germline V lookup: CDR1 MDHEN, CDR2 SYDVKM. The CDR3 is 13 residues long. For the CDR3, the DNA is TGTGCCAGCAGGCCGGGACAGACCTACGAGCAGTACTTC. Translation: CASRPGQTYEQYF. Using reference TRBV28 and TRBJ2-7 for the parts outside the CDR3, the full variable domain is DVKVTQSSRYLVKRTGEKVFLECVQDMDHENMFWYRQDPGLGLRLIYFSYDVKMKEKGDIPEGYSVSREKKERFSLILESASTNQTSMYLCASRPGQTYEQYFGPGTRLTVT.

This chain joins TRBV7-9 and TRBJ1-5, with D possibly TRBD1 on 5 matching bases. The CDR3 contains 14 residues. Germline CDR1 and CDR2: SEHNR and FQNEAQ (reference sequence). The V end lost 5 bases, the J end lost 0 bases, and 8 bases lay between the germline ends. The CDR3 sequence: CASSGAFSNQPQHF. CDR3 nucleotides: TGTGCCAGCAGCGGGGCTTTTAGCAATCAGCCCCAGCATTTT. Combining the CDR3 with reference TRBV7-9 and TRBJ1-5 gives the whole variable domain DTGVSQNPRHKITKRGQNVTFRCDPISEHNRLYWYRQTLGQGPEFLTYFQNEAQLEKSRLLSDRFSAERPKGSFSTLEIQRTEQGDSAMYLCASSGAFSNQPQHFGDGTRLSIL.

This clone was recorded once. This chain links TRBV28 with TRBJ1-5; D perhaps matches TRBD1 (6 bases). The CDR3 sequence is 14 residues long. Trimming removed 2 bases at V and 6 bases at J, with 11 bases between. CDR1 MDHEN and CDR2 SYDVKM come from the germline V gene. CDR3 sequence (DNA): TGTGCCAGCAGTTTAGGTGGGGGCACTCAGCCCCAGCATTTT. It translates to CASSLGGGTQPQHF. The variable domain in full, with the rest retrieved from reference TRBV28 and TRBJ1-5, is DVKVTQSSRYLVKRTGEKVFLECVQDMDHENMFWYRQDPGLGLRLIYFSYDVKMKEKGDIPEGYSVSREKKERFSLILESASTNQTSMYLCASSLGGGTQPQHFGDGTRLSIL.

The J gene is TRBJ1-5, the V gene TRBV2; 10 bases align to TRBD1. The CDR3 runs 15 residues. V shed 4 bases and J 3 bases; nucleotides not matched to a gene: 3. Germline CDR1 is SNHLY and CDR2 is FYNNEI. CDR3 residues: CASSGTGGPNQPQHF. For the CDR3, the DNA is TGTGCCAGCAGTGGGACAGGGGGTCCCAATCAGCCCCAGCATTTT. Combining the CDR3 with reference TRBV2 and TRBJ1-5 gives the whole variable domain EPEVTQTPSHQVTQMGQEVILRCVPISNHLYFYWYRQILGQKVEFLVSFYNNEISEKSEIFDDQFSVERPDGSNFTLKIRSTKLEDSAMYFCASSGTGGPNQPQHFGDGTRLSIL.

The V call is TRBV19, the J call TRBJ1-4; 9 bases are shared with TRBD1. The CDR3 has 15 residues. CDR1 and CDR2 from the germline V gene are LNHDA and SQIVND (reference sequence). The ends lost 5 bases at V and 2 bases at J; junction bases unmatched: 3. CDR3 bases: TGTGCCAGTAGTTCCACAGGGGGCACTAATGAAAAACTGTTTTTT. Its translation: CASSSTGGTNEKLFF. Variable domain in full (rest from reference TRBV19 and TRBJ1-4): DGGITQSPKYLFRKEGQNVTLSCEQNLNHDAMYWYRQDPGQGLRLIYYSQIVNDFQKGDIAEGYSVSREKKESFPLTVTSAQKNPTAFYLCASSSTGGTNEKLFFGSGTQLSVL.

This clone was recorded only once. The V gene is TRBV7-2, the J gene TRBJ1-2; 7 nucleotides match TRBD1. Germline CDR1 reads SGHTA; CDR2 reads FQGNSA. The V gene end was trimmed by 2 bases and the J gene end by 3 bases; junction bases not matched to a gene: 6. The CDR3 has 15 amino acids. The CDR3 DNA is TGTGCCAGCAGCTTAAAGAGTGGACAGGACTATGGCTACACCTTC. This translates into CASSLKSGQDYGYTF.

CDR3 nucleotide sequence: TGTGCCAGCAGCCCCCTAGGAAAAGCGGACTACGAGCAGTACTTC. This sequence encodes CASSPLGKADYEQYF. The chain is built from TRBV5-6 and TRBJ2-7; D may be TRBD2 (5 bases). V shed 4 bases and J shed 3 bases, with 17 bases lying between them. The CDR3 length is 15 residues. Germline V gives CDR1 SGHDT, CDR2 YYEEEE.

The chain is built from TRBV19 and TRBJ1-1; no firm D call. Germline CDR1 reads LNHDA; CDR2 reads SQIVND (reference sequence). This CDR3 is built from 16 residues. V dropped 0 bases and J dropped 0 bases, with 11 bases sitting between them. CDR3 residues: CASSIDQGSVNTEAFF. CDR3 DNA sequence: TGTGCCAGTAGTATAGATCAAGGCAGCGTGAACACTGAAGCTTTCTTT.

This clone was found once. The chain employs TRBV10-3 and TRBJ1-1; TRBD1 might be the D (5 bases). V was shortened by 0 bases and J by 4 bases, with 12 bases between the two germline ends. The CDR3 is 15 amino acids. The germline gives CDR1 ENHRY, CDR2 SYGVKD. The CDR3 nucleotides are TGTGCCATCAGTGAGTCCGGGGGGTTTAGCACTGAAGCTTTCTTT. It encodes CAISESGGFSTEAFF.

For this clone: Distinct nucleotide sequences in the sample also encode this CDR3. The gene calls are TRBV19 and TRBJ1-5, with D perhaps TRBD1 (6 bases). V was cut by 2 bases and J by 2 bases, with 10 bases left in between. This CDR3 has 15 amino acids. Germline lookup yields CDR1 LNHDA and CDR2 SQIVND (reference sequence). The CDR3 DNA reads as TGTGCCAGTAGTATACAAGGGGGGGGCAATCAGCCCCAGCATTTT. Translation gives CASSIQGGGNQPQHF.

V and J are TRBV6-5 and TRBJ1-1; weak D call: TRBD1 (6 bases). This CDR3 contains 13 residues. Trimming took off 6 bases at V and 2 bases at J, with 10 bases between the two ends. Germline V gene data show CDR1 as MNHEY and CDR2 as SVGAGI. CDR3 DNA: TGTGCCAGCAGACGGACAGAAAACACTGAAGCTTTCTTT. It encodes CASRRTENTEAFF.

The CDR3 bases are TGTGCCTGGAGCCCGACAGGGGGTTACTATGGCTACACCTTC. This sequence encodes CAWSPTGGYYGYTF. The chain links TRBV30 to TRBJ1-2, with 9 bases that match TRBD1. This CDR3 has 14 amino acids. Trimming took 3 bases from V and 3 from J; bases not matched to a gene: 5. The germline gives CDR1 GTSNPN, CDR2 SVGIG (reference sequence).

The V and J genes are TRBV9 and TRBJ1-3; 8 bases agree with TRBD1. Germline V gene lookup returns CDR1 SGDLS and CDR2 YYNGEE. With 2 bases clipped from V and 3 bases from J, the junction kept 7 bases outside the gene matches. This CDR3 region has 16 residues. CDR3 region: CASSVLTGAGGNTIYF. The CDR3 DNA reads as TGTGCCAGCAGCGTCTTGACAGGGGCGGGTGGAAACACCATATATTTT.

The chain uses TRBV11-3 and TRBJ2-2; D is undetermined. Germline CDR1 and CDR2: SGHNT and YENEEA. CDR3 length: 14 residues. Trimming took 1 base from V and 0 from J, leaving 3 bases between them. CDR3 bases: TGTGCCAGCAGCTTAGCATCGAACACCGGGGAGCTGTTTTTT. It codes for CASSLASNTGELFF.

In its sample, this clone was seen once. V and J are TRBV9 and TRBJ1-3; the D gene is possibly TRBD1 (5 bases). CDR1 SGDLS and CDR2 YYNGEE come from the germline V gene. V lost 0 bases and J lost 0, with 13 bases in between. The CDR3 loop spans 17 amino acids. The CDR3 spells CASSVGPGALSGNTIYF. CDR3 coding DNA: TGTGCCAGCAGCGTAGGGCCTGGGGCGCTCTCTGGAAACACCATATATTTT. Looking up the rest from reference TRBV9 and TRBJ1-3 gives the full variable domain: DSGVTQTPKHLITATGQRVTLRCSPRSGDLSVYWYQQSLDQGLQFLIQYYNGEERAKGNILERFSAQQFPDLHSELNLSSLELGDSALYFCASSVGPGALSGNTIYFGEGSWLTVV.

The chain is built from TRBV20-1 and TRBJ1-4, with D perhaps matching TRBD1 (6 bases). Trimming shortened V by 3 bases and J by 8 bases, and 13 bases separated the two germline ends. The germline gives CDR1 DFQATT, CDR2 SNEGSKA (reference sequence). The CDR3 has 13 residues. In DNA, the CDR3 is TGCAGTGCTAGTAGGGGGAGAGGAGAAAAACTGTTTTTT. It is translated as CSASRGRGEKLFF.